These 10 T cell receptor beta chains originate from one sample sequenced in a study of PD-L1 blockade in urothelial cancer (dated by TCRdb to 2016 to 2017). According to the study, the label for this sample's time point signals: pretreatment peripheral blood. Library construction relied on the immunoSEQ multiplex PCR assay. Entries here come from immuneACCESS through TCRdb and include only in-frame sequences with V and J called. Some clones fail to appear in such tables; in the studies checked, an unresolved V gene covers under half of the shortfall, and the cause of the remainder is unknown. The sample records 85,000 to 95,000 clones, around 90% of which are singletons. The biggest ten clones account for around 0.94% of the sample. The sample in question was PBMCs, obtained around atezolizumab (anti-PD-L1) treatment. These receptors all come from a woman aged 80 or over with urothelial cancer.

CDR3 loop: CASGLQGAEFF. The CDR3 DNA reads as TGTGCCAGTGGCCTACAGGGGGCGGAGTTCTTC. This sequence joins TRBV19 and TRBJ2-1; TRBD1 aligns across 9 bases. CDR1 is LNHDA, CDR2 SQIVND, per germline (reference sequence). Germline trimming cut 8 bases from V and 14 bases from J; bases unmatched to any gene: 7. The length of the CDR3 is 11 residues.

The chain recombines TRBV19 with TRBJ2-7, with TRBD2 matching 8 bases. CDR1 is LNHDA and CDR2 is SQIVND in the germline V gene (reference sequence). CDR3 size: 14 residues. Trimming cost V 11 bases and J 2 bases; bases outside gene matches: 11. This CDR3 is CAVGRGGSAYEQYF. CDR3 in DNA: TGTGCCGTAGGCCGGGGGGGTTCCGCCTACGAGCAGTACTTC. Filled out from reference TRBV19 and TRBJ2-7, the complete variable domain reads DGGITQSPKYLFRKEGQNVTLSCEQNLNHDAMYWYRQDPGQGLRLIYYSQIVNDFQKGDIAEGYSVSREKKESFPLTVTSAQKNPTAFYLCAVGRGGSAYEQYFGPGTRLTVT.

The gene calls are TRBV15 and TRBJ2-3; D is undetermined. The CDR3 runs to 13 residues. Trimming took 8 bases from V and 0 from J, leaving 9 bases between them. From germline, CDR1 is LNHNV and CDR2 YYDKDF (reference sequence). The CDR3 DNA follows: TGTGCCACCGCCCGAGGTAGCACAGATACGCAGTATTTT. Protein: CATARGSTDTQYF.

This chain uses TRBV18 with TRBJ2-6; 7 bases map to TRBD1. Germline V gives CDR1 KGHSH, CDR2 LQKENI. Losses at the gene ends were 4 bases for V and 2 bases for J; bases not matched to a gene: 5. The CDR3 loop spans 16 amino acids. DNA of the CDR3: TGTGCCAGCTCACTCGGCACAGGGGCTGGGGCCAACGTCCTGACTTTC. Amino acid sequence: CASSLGTGAGANVLTF.

The chain carries TRBV11-1 and TRBJ2-2; TRBD1 is a possible D gene (5 bases). Germline V gene lookup returns CDR1 SGHAT and CDR2 FQDESV (reference sequence). The CDR3 covers 14 residues. The V end lost 0 bases, the J end lost 6 bases, and 8 bases lay between the germline ends. The CDR3 nucleotides read TGTGCCAGCAGCTTAGCAGGGGAAGCCGGGGAGCTGTTTTTT. This codes for CASSLAGEAGELFF.

This clone appeared a few times. The chain is built from TRBV5-1 and TRBJ2-1, with 11 bases fitting TRBD2. CDR3 length: 16 residues. Germline trimming cut 3 bases from V and 4 bases from J; bases unmatched to any gene: 6. Germline V gives CDR1 SGHRS, CDR2 YFSETQ. CDR3 amino acids: CASSYSGTSGYNEQFF. CDR3 nucleotide sequence: TGCGCCAGCAGCTACTCCGGGACTAGCGGTTACAATGAGCAGTTCTTC. Full variable domain (rest looked up from reference TRBV5-1 and TRBJ2-1): KAGVTQTPRYLIKTRGQQVTLSCSPISGHRSVSWYQQTPGQGLQFLFEYFSETQRNKGNFPGRFSGRQFSNSRSEMNVSTLELGDSALYLCASSYSGTSGYNEQFFGPGTRLTVL.

This clone was recorded a few times. This sequence joins TRBV10-3 and TRBJ1-2, with TRBD1 matching 8 bases. V lost 3 bases to trimming and J lost 5 bases; unmatched junction nucleotides: 8. CDR1 is ENHRY, CDR2 SYGVKD, per germline. The CDR3 runs 15 residues. The CDR3 bases are TGTGCCATCAGTGACAGGGGGCGGTTTGGGTATGGCTACACCTTC. Translated, it gives CAISDRGRFGYGYTF.

The genes are TRBV2 and TRBJ2-3; the match to TRBD2 covers 14 bases. This CDR3 region has 15 residues. The germline CDR1 and CDR2 sequences are SNHLY and FYNNEI. V lost 5 bases to trimming and J lost 9 bases; unmatched junction nucleotides: 7. The CDR3 DNA reads as TGTGCCAGCAGTAGACTAGCGGGAGGGACGGTAACGCAGTATTTT. Residues: CASSRLAGGTVTQYF.

This clone appeared once. J is TRBJ1-5 and V is TRBV15; D unresolved. CDR3 length equals 16 residues. Germline assignment: CDR1 LNHNV and CDR2 YYDKDF (reference sequence). V lost 0 bases and J 6 bases, leaving 15 bases between the germline ends. The CDR3: CATSRDPGEHGQPQHF. In nucleotides, the CDR3 is TGTGCCACCAGCAGAGATCCAGGTGAACATGGTCAGCCCCAGCATTTT.

This chain connects TRBV9 to TRBJ2-2; 9 nucleotides match TRBD1. Trimming took 0 bases from V and 7 from J; bases not matched to a gene: 4. This CDR3 region has 15 residues. Germline V gives CDR1 SGDLS, CDR2 YYNGEE. CDR3 in amino acids: CASSVGTGAVGELFF. CDR3 bases: TGTGCCAGCAGCGTAGGGACAGGGGCGGTCGGGGAGCTGTTTTTT.